Presented here are 18 T cell receptor beta chains from one specimen sequenced in a study of CD8 T cells in ankylosing spondylitis. TCRdb passed the 5' RACE reads through MiXCR, listing each CDR3 protein once. Seen here are more than 200,000 distinct CDR3 sequences, 20% to 30% observed once, and the top ten hold roughly 0.6%. Sequencing was done on a sample of blood, either unsorted or a sorted T cell fraction (not recorded which). These receptors were obtained from a male donor with ankylosing spondylitis or in good health (not recorded which).

The chain employs TRBV25-1 and TRBJ2-7, with D perhaps matching TRBD2 (5 bases). The CDR3 is 12 amino acids. Germline lookup yields CDR1 MGHDK and CDR2 SYGVNS. Trimming removed 4 bases from V and 7 bases from J, with 11 bases in between. The CDR3 loop is CASSGRWGEQYF. The DNA of the CDR3 is TGTGCCAGCAGTGGGAGGTGGGGTGAGCAGTACTTC.

The table lists this clonotype with a few counts. The V gene is TRBV5-6, the J gene TRBJ2-1; D uncertain. CDR1 and CDR2 from the germline V gene are SGHDT and YYEEEE. V lost 3 bases and J lost 7, with 8 bases in between. This CDR3 comprises 12 residues. The CDR3 sequence: CASSSRSNEQFF. For the CDR3, the DNA is TGTGCCAGCAGCTCCAGGTCAAATGAGCAGTTCTTC.

The chain has TRBV12-3 or TRBV12-4 and TRBJ2-1; D gene uncertain. This CDR3 is 13 amino acids long. Between the trimmed V and J ends, which lost 3 bases and 8 bases, there was a span of 11 bases. CDR3 sequence: CASSFMEQDEQFF. For the CDR3, the DNA is TGTGCCAGCAGTTTTATGGAACAAGATGAGCAGTTCTTC.

The chain combines TRBV12-3 or TRBV12-4 with TRBJ1-1; 8 bases match TRBD1. J gave up 5 bases and V 6 bases, and 11 bases lay outside the gene matches. This CDR3 comprises 15 residues. CDR3 nucleotide sequence: TGTGCCAGCAGCGCTCCCAGGGGGCTGGGGACTGAAGCTTTCTTT. It yields the protein CASSAPRGLGTEAFF.

This clonotype was seen a few times. The chain carries TRBV12-3 or TRBV12-4 and TRBJ2-1; 9 bases match TRBD1. The CDR3 length is 14 residues. V was pared by 3 bases and J by 8 bases, with 5 bases of the junction left unmatched. CDR3 nucleotides: TGTGCCAGCAGTTTCGCGACAGGGGGTTATGAGCAGTTCTTC. It translates to CASSFATGGYEQFF.

The chain employs TRBV9 and TRBJ2-3; 8 bases fit TRBD1. The CDR3 totals 15 residues. The germline V gene has CDR1 SGDLS and CDR2 YYNGEE. V trimming: 0 bases; J trimming: 3 bases; junction bases outside the gene matches: 3. The CDR3 reads CASSVVGQGTDTQYF. The CDR3 nucleotides are TGTGCCAGCAGCGTAGTAGGACAGGGAACAGATACGCAGTATTTT. Using reference TRBV9 and TRBJ2-3 for the parts outside the CDR3, the full variable domain is DSGVTQTPKHLITATGQRVTLRCSPRSGDLSVYWYQQSLDQGLQFLIQYYNGEERAKGNILERFSAQQFPDLHSELNLSSLELGDSALYFCASSVVGQGTDTQYFGPGTRLTVL.

This clonotype came up a few times. The gene calls are TRBV6-5 and TRBJ2-3; D call uncertain. Trimming left V 6 bases short and J 0 bases short, with 10 bases between. Germline values: CDR1 MNHEY, CDR2 SVGAGI. The CDR3 is 14 residues long. In nucleotides, the CDR3 is TGTGCCAGCAGCTACCAGTCTAGCACAGATACGCAGTATTTT. Amino acids: CASSYQSSTDTQYF.

This clonotype was counted ten times or more. The chain is built from TRBV29-1 and TRBJ2-3; a weak D match, TRBD2 (5 bases). This CDR3 is 14 amino acids long. The germline V and J ends were trimmed by 4 bases and 4 bases, with 15 bases remaining between them. Germline V gene sequence: CDR1 SQVTM, CDR2 ANQGSEA. As DNA, the CDR3 is TGCAGCGTTGGGACGCTAGCCCAGCCAGATACGCAGTATTTT. This gives the protein CSVGTLAQPDTQYF.

This chain links TRBV7-8 with TRBJ1-5; the D gene is possibly TRBD1 (5 bases). Germline V lookup: CDR1 SGHVS, CDR2 FQNEAQ. This CDR3 spans 16 amino acids. V lost 5 bases and J lost 7, with 21 bases in between. The CDR3 bases are TGTGCCAGCAGCCCCGGGGTGGGGGGGAGAAGGCAGCCCCAGCATTTT. Translating gives CASSPGVGGRRQPQHF.

This clonotype was picked up a small number of times. The chain employs TRBV6-5 and TRBJ2-7, with 10 bases fitting TRBD1. CDR1 is MNHEY and CDR2 is SVGAGI in the germline V gene. This CDR3 has 15 amino acids. Trimming cost V 0 bases and J 2 bases; bases outside gene matches: 1. The CDR3 nucleotides read TGTGCCAGCAGTTACTCAGGACAGGGGGCCTACGAGCAGTACTTC. Encoded protein: CASSYSGQGAYEQYF.

Of note for this clonotype: Relative to the germline gene, one junction end is altered; a read error may explain this. The chain joins TRBV4-1 to TRBJ2-1; possible D gene TRBD2, 7 bases. Looked up from germline, CDR1 is MGHRA and CDR2 is YSYEKL. The CDR3 consists of 12 residues. This CDR3 is CASSQAGGPRVF. DNA for the CDR3: TGCGCCAGCAGCCAAGCCGGGGGGCCAAGGGTCTTC.

V and J are TRBV12-3 or TRBV12-4 and TRBJ2-3, with D tentatively TRBD2 (7 bases). CDR3 size: 15 residues. The V gene lost 7 bases and the J gene lost 0 bases, with 14 bases spanning the gap. CDR3 residues: CASKWRGPSTDTQYF. In DNA, the CDR3 is TGTGCCAGCAAGTGGCGGGGGCCTAGCACAGATACGCAGTATTTT.

This clonotype was detected ten times or more. This chain links TRBV29-1 with TRBJ1-1, with D tentatively TRBD1 (6 bases). The CDR3 length is 14 residues. CDR1 is SQVTM and CDR2 is ANQGSEA in the germline V gene. Trimming left V 1 base short and J 5 bases short, with 14 bases between. This CDR3 is CSVEATGFETEAFF. In DNA form, the CDR3 reads TGCAGCGTTGAAGCGACAGGTTTTGAGACTGAAGCTTTCTTT. Looking up the rest from reference TRBV29-1 and TRBJ1-1 gives the full variable domain: SAVISQKPSRDICQRGTSLTIQCQVDSQVTMMFWYRQQPGQSLTLIATANQGSEATYESGFVIDKFPISRPNLTFSTLTVSNMSPEDSSIYLCSVEATGFETEAFFGQGTRLTVV.

The chain has TRBV20-1 and TRBJ1-1, with D perhaps matching TRBD1 (6 bases). Germline V gene sequence: CDR1 DFQATT, CDR2 SNEGSKA (reference sequence). Trimming pared 6 bases from V and 7 bases from J, leaving 18 bases between. The CDR3 contains 13 residues. The CDR3 reads CSASGHVRLEAFF. DNA of the CDR3: TGCAGTGCATCGGGACATGTCCGACTTGAAGCTTTCTTT.

This clonotype has a handful of counts. The J gene is TRBJ2-1, the V gene TRBV5-6; the D gene is possibly TRBD2 (6 bases). Germline V gene data show CDR1 as SGHDT and CDR2 as YYEEEE. CDR3 size: 15 residues. V lost 4 bases and J lost 8, with 19 bases in between. The CDR3 spells CASSGGDGGVDEQFF. In DNA form, the CDR3 reads TGTGCCAGCAGCGGCGGGGATGGCGGGGTGGATGAGCAGTTCTTC.

This chain connects TRBV20-1 to TRBJ2-3, with D perhaps being TRBD1 or TRBD2 (6 bases each). The V gene lost 5 bases and the J gene lost 1 base, with 13 bases spanning the gap. Germline loops: CDR1 DFQATT, CDR2 SNEGSKA (reference sequence). The CDR3 is 14 residues long. CDR3 protein: CSARRGSGTDTQYF. The CDR3 nucleotides are TGCAGTGCTCGGAGGGGGAGCGGCACAGATACGCAGTATTTT.

V is TRBV12-3 or TRBV12-4 and J is TRBJ2-3; 9 bases fit TRBD2. CDR3 size: 15 residues. Trimming took 5 bases from V and 4 from J; bases not matched to a gene: 7. The CDR3 loop reads CASSDLAGWADTQYF. The CDR3 region has the DNA TGTGCCAGCAGTGACCTAGCGGGGTGGGCAGATACGCAGTATTTT.

In its sample, this clonotype was seen many times. V is TRBV7-8 and J is TRBJ2-5; D gene uncertain. V lost 3 bases, J lost 4 bases, and 9 bases lay in between. The CDR3 runs 13 residues. Per germline, CDR1 SGHVS and CDR2 FQNEAQ. This CDR3 reads CASSLLGLETQYF. CDR3 sequence (DNA): TGTGCCAGCAGCTTGTTGGGCCTAGAGACCCAGTACTTC.